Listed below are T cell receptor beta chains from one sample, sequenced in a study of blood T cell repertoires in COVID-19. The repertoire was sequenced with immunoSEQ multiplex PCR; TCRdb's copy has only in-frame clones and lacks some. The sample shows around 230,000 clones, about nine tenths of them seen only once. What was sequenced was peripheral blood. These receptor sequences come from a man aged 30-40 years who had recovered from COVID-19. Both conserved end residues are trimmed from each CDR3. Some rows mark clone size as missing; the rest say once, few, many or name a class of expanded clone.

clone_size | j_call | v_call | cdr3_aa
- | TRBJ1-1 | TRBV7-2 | ASSLSTGNTF
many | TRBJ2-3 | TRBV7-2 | ASSLGGGRGTDTQY
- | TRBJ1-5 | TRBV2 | ASSPDRGGNQPQH
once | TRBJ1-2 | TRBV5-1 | ASSSGGANYGYT
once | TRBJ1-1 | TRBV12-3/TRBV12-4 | ASSYRTGGVAF
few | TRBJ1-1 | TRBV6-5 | ASSYSIRRGIAEAF
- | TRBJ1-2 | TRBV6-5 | ASSQTQGSYGYT
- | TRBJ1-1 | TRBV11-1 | ASSLGGPVGGTEAF
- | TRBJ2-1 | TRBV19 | ASSLRGSYNEQF
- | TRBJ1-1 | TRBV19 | ASSRSGPKKNTEAF
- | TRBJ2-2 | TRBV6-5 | ATDTGELF
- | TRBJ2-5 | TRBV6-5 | GEVKETQY
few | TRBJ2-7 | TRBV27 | ASSFGGYEQY
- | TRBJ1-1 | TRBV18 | ASSQPTEAF
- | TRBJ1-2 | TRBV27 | ASSSGGLGGYT
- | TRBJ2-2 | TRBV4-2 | ASSQEVATGELF
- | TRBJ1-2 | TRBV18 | ASSPPFPDFYGYT
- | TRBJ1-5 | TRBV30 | AWSLQGMQPQH
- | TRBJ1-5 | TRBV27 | ASRLRGGAGNQPQH
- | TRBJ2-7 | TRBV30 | AWSVIGGSYEQY
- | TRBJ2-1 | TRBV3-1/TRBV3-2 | ASSQALRSGNEQF
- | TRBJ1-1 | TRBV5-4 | ASSFWTGITEAF
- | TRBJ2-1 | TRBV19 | ASTDAPGGRQF
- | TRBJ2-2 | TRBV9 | ASSALSAPSPGELF
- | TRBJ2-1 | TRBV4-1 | ASSPSSSEQF
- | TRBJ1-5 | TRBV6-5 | ASSSQFNQPQH
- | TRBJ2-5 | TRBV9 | ASSATGGRMETQY
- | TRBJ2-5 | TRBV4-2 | ASSQDQRLQETQY
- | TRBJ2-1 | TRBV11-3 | ASSAGQGLHNEQF
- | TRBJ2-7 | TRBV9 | ASSNKDRDTFYEQY
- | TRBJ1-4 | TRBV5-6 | ASSPRQSPREKLF
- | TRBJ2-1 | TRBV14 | ASSHDPYPGEKANEQF
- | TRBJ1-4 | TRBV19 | ASSFAEEKLF
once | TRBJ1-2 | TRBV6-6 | ASSYGQGEYGYT
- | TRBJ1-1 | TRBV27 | ASRLGGQGFSEAF
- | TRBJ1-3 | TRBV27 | ANHLTGSSGNTIY
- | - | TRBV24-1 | ATSDPTGDQPQY
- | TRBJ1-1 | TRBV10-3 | AISLDGEAF
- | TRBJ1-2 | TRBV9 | ASSVEVSGNYGYT
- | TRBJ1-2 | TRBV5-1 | ASSLAGIAYGYT
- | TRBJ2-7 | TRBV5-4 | ASSLWTSGGWLY